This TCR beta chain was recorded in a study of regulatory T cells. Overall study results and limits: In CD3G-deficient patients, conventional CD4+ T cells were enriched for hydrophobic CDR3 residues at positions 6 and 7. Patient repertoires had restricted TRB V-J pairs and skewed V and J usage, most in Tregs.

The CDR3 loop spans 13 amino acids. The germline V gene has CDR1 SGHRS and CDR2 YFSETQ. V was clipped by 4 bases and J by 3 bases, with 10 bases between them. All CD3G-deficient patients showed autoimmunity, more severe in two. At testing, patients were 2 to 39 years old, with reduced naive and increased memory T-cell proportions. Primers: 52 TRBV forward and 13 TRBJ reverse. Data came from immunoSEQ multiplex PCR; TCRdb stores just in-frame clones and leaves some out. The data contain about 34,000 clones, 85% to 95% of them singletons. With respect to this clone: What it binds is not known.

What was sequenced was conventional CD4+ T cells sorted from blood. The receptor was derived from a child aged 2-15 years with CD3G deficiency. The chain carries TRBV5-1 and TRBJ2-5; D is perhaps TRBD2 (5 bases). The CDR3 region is CASSRTREETQYF. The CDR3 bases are TGCGCCAGCAGCCGCACGCGGGAAGAGACCCAGTACTTC.